What follows are 8 T cell receptor beta chains derived from one specimen sequenced in a study of blood T cell repertoires in COVID-19. Method: immunoSEQ multiplex PCR; TCRdb's copy keeps in-frame clones and lacks some. The sample includes 300,000 to 350,000 clones, approximately 88% seen only once; the top ten take over 4.5%. Sequencing was performed on PBMCs or T cells enriched from blood (not recorded which). Receptors originate from a man under 40 who had recovered from COVID-19.

For this clone: At the DNA level, this CDR3 is encoded by other sequences in the same sample as well. This chain joins TRBV9 and TRBJ2-5, with 11 bases identical to TRBD1. This CDR3 contains 15 residues. Per germline, CDR1 SGDLS and CDR2 YYNGEE. With 4 bases clipped from V and 4 bases from J, the junction kept 6 bases outside the gene matches. CDR3 sequence reads: CASSPWTGGSETQYF. CDR3 sequence (DNA): TGTGCCAGCAGCCCCTGGACAGGGGGCTCAGAGACCCAGTACTTC.

V usage is TRBV6-9 and J usage is TRBJ1-2; no firm D call. The CDR3 spans 13 residues. CDR1 is MNHGY, CDR2 SVAAGI, per germline. Trimming removed 3 bases at V and 4 bases at J, with 9 bases between. The CDR3 region is CASSYPEGYGYTF. Here the CDR3 DNA reads TGTGCCAGCAGTTACCCAGAGGGCTATGGCTACACCTTC.

With respect to this clone: Its ends do not fully match the called genes, so a read error is possible. The chain combines TRBV20-1 with TRBJ2-1, with TRBD2 matching over 13 bases. Germline loops: CDR1 DFQATT, CDR2 SNEGSKA (reference sequence). The CDR3 has 11 amino acids. CDR3 sequence: CSASLAGGRLF. CDR3 DNA sequence: TGCAGTGCATCACTAGCGGGGGGGCGGCTCTTC.

This chain connects TRBV10-3 to TRBJ2-5; tentative D call: TRBD2 (5 bases). Germline V gives CDR1 ENHRY, CDR2 SYGVKD. Between the trimmed V and J ends, which lost 9 bases and 2 bases, there was a span of 13 bases. The CDR3 totals 13 residues. This CDR3 reads CAINSGIQETQYF. CDR3 DNA sequence: TGTGCCATAAACTCCGGGATTCAAGAGACCCAGTACTTC.

Here the CDR3 DNA reads TGCGCCAGCAGCTCGCCGGGACACCCCTACGAGCAGTACTTC. Translating gives CASSSPGHPYEQYF. The chain uses TRBV5-1 and TRBJ2-7, with TRBD1 as a possible D gene (6 bases). The germline V and J ends were trimmed by 3 bases and 2 bases, with 12 bases remaining between them. Germline lookup yields CDR1 SGHRS and CDR2 YFSETQ. The CDR3 contains 14 residues.

This clone showed up just once. V usage is TRBV9 and J usage is TRBJ2-7; a possible D gene is TRBD1 (6 bases). Trimming shortened V by 3 bases and J by 3 bases, and 10 bases separated the two germline ends. The CDR3 extends over 13 amino acids. From germline, CDR1 is SGDLS and CDR2 YYNGEE. The CDR3 nucleotides read TGTGCCAGCAGCGCAGGACAGAACTACGAGCAGTACTTC. Translating gives CASSAGQNYEQYF. Full variable domain (rest looked up from reference TRBV9 and TRBJ2-7): DSGVTQTPKHLITATGQRVTLRCSPRSGDLSVYWYQQSLDQGLQFLIQYYNGEERAKGNILERFSAQQFPDLHSELNLSSLELGDSALYFCASSAGQNYEQYFGPGTRLTVT.

The chain carries TRBV7-8 and TRBJ2-1; D is perhaps TRBD2 (6 bases). The CDR3 has 15 residues. Germline V lookup: CDR1 SGHVS, CDR2 FQNEAQ. V lost 5 bases to trimming and J lost 2 bases, with 13 bases between them. The CDR3 spells CASSADGGTYNEQFF. The DNA of the CDR3 is TGTGCCAGCAGCGCCGACGGGGGAACCTACAATGAGCAGTTCTTC.

V usage is TRBV13 and J usage is TRBJ2-3; D possibly corresponds to TRBD1 (5 bases). V was shortened by 0 bases and J by 0 bases, with 25 bases between the two germline ends. The CDR3 length is 21 residues. The germline V gene encodes CDR1 PRHDT and CDR2 FYEKMQ (reference sequence). The CDR3 nucleotides read TGTGCCAGCAGCTTAGGCCTAAGGGGAACTGCGGCTGACTCTAGCACAGATACGCAGTATTTT. This codes for CASSLGLRGTAADSSTDTQYF.